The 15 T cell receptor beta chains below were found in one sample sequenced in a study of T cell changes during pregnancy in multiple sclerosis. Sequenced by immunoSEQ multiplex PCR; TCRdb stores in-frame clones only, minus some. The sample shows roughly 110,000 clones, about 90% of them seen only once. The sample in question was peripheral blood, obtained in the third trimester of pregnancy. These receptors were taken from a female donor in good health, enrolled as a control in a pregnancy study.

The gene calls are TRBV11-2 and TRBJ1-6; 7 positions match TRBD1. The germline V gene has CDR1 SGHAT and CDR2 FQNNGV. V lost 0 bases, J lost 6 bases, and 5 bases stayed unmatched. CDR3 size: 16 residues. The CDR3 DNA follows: TGTGCCAGCAGCTTAGATTTGACAGGGACTAATTCACCCCTCCACTTT. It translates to CASSLDLTGTNSPLHF.

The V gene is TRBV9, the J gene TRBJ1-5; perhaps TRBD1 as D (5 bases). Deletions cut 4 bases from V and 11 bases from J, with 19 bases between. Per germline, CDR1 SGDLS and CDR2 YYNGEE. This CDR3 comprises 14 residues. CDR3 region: CASSPDVGQQTQHF. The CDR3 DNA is TGTGCCAGCAGCCCAGACGTGGGGCAGCAGACCCAGCATTTT.

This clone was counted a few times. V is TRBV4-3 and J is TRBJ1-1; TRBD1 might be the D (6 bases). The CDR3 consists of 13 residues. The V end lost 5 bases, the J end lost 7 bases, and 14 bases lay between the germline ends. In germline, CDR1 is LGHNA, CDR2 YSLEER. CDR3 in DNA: TGCGCCAGCAGCAAACGGACAGCTAATGAAGCTTTCTTT. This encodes CASSKRTANEAFF.

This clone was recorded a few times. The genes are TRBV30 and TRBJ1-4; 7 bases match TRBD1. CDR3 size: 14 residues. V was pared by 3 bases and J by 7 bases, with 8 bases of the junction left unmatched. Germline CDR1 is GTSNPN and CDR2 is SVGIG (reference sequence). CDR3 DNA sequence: TGTGCCTGGAGCACACAGGGGATCCCTGAAAAACTGTTTTTT. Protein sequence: CAWSTQGIPEKLFF.

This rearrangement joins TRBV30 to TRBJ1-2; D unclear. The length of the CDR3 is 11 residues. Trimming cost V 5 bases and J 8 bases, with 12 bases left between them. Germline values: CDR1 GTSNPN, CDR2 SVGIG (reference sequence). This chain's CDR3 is CAWVVSGGYTF. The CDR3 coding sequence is TGTGCCTGGGTGGTGTCGGGGGGCTACACCTTC.

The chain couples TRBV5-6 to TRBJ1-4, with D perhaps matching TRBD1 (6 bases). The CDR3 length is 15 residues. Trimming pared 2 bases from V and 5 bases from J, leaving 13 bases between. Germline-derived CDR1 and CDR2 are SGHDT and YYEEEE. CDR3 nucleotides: TGTGCCAGCAGCTTTAAGCGGGACAAAAATGAAAAACTGTTTTTT. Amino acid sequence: CASSFKRDKNEKLFF.

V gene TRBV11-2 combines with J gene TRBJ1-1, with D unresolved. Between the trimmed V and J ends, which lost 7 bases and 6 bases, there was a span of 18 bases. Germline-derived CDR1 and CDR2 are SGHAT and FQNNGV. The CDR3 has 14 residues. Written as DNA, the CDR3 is TGTGCCAGCATTAATAGCCCCGAGTACCCTGAAGCTTTCTTT. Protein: CASINSPEYPEAFF.

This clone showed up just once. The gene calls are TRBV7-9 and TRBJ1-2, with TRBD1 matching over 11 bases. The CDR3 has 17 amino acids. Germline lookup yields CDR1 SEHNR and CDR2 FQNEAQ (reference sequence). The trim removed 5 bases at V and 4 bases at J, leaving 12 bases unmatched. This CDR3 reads CASSPSGTGGLSYGYTF. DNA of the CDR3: TGTGCCAGCAGCCCTTCCGGGACAGGGGGTCTTAGCTATGGCTACACCTTC.

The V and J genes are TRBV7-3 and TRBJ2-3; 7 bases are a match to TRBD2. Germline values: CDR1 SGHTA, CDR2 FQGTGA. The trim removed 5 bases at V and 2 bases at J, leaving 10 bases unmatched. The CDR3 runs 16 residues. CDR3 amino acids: CASSPLGSGATDTQYF. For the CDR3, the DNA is TGTGCCAGCAGCCCCCTAGGGAGCGGGGCCACAGATACGCAGTATTTT.

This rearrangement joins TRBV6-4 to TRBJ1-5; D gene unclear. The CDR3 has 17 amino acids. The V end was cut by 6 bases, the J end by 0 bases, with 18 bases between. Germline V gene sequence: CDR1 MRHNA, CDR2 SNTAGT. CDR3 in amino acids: CASRPGSREYSNQPQHF. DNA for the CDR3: TGTGCCAGCAGGCCCGGGTCCCGGGAATATAGCAATCAGCCCCAGCATTTT.

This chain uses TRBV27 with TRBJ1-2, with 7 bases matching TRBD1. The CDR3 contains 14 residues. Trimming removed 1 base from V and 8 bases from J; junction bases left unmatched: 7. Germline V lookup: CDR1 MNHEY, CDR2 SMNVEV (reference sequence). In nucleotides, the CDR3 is TGTGCCAGCAGTTTATACGAGGGGGCGGGCGGCTACACCTTC. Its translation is CASSLYEGAGGYTF.

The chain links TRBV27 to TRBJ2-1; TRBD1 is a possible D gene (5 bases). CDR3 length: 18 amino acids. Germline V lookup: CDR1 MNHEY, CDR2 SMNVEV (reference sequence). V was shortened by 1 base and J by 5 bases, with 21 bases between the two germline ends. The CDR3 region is CASSLFRDSSPTDNEQFF. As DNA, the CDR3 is TGTGCCAGCAGTTTATTCCGAGACAGCTCTCCAACAGACAATGAGCAGTTCTTC.

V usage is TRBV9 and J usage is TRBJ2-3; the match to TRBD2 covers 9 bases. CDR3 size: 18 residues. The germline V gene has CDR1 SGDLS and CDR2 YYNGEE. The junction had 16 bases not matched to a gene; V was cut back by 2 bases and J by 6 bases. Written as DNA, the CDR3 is TGTGCCAGCAGCGTTAATAGCGGGGGATCTCGGTCCGCCGATACGCAGTATTTT. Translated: CASSVNSGGSRSADTQYF.

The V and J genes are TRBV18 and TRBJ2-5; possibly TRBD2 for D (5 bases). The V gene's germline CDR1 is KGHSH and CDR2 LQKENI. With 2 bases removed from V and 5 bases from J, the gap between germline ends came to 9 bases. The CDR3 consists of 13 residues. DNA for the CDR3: TGTGCCAGCTCACCAAGACTAATTGAGACCCAGTACTTC. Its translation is CASSPRLIETQYF.

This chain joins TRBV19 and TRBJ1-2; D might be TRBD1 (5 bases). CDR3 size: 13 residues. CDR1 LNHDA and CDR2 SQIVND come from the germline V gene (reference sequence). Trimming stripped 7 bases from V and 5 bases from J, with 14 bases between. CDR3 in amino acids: CASTPGIGYGYTF. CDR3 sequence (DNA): TGTGCCAGTACCCCAGGGATAGGGTATGGCTACACCTTC.